This T cell receptor beta chain emerged from a study of blood T cells in healthy people across ages. Next came a second PCR, run for roughly 7 to 12 cycles, which used a sample-barcoded 5' primer along with a J-beta primer mix. Carrying 12 random nucleotides, a template-switch adaptor labeled each individual cDNA molecule. TCRdb re-analysed the 5' RACE reads in MiXCR, keeping a single row per CDR3 protein. Among 730,000 or so distinct CDR3 sequences, around 41% were seen once, and the ten largest hold 25% to 30%. The ends lost 6 bases at V and 0 bases at J; junction bases unmatched: 11. Germline V gene sequence: CDR1 MNHEY, CDR2 SMNVEV (reference sequence). The CDR3 is made up of 17 amino acids. Each donor was a healthy Caucasian individual from Russia, aged about 6 to 95. Peripheral blood from each donor was collected in a volume of 9.5 to 10 milliliters. Each sample yielded at least 6 micrograms of PBMC total RNA.

The chain employs TRBV27 and TRBJ2-5; 9 nucleotides match TRBD2. The sequencing input was blood. This TCR derives from an elderly man in good health. The CDR3 sequence: CASSVNGGLAYQETQYF. In nucleotides, the CDR3 is TGTGCCAGCAGCGTTAATGGGGGACTAGCCTACCAAGAGACCCAGTACTTC.